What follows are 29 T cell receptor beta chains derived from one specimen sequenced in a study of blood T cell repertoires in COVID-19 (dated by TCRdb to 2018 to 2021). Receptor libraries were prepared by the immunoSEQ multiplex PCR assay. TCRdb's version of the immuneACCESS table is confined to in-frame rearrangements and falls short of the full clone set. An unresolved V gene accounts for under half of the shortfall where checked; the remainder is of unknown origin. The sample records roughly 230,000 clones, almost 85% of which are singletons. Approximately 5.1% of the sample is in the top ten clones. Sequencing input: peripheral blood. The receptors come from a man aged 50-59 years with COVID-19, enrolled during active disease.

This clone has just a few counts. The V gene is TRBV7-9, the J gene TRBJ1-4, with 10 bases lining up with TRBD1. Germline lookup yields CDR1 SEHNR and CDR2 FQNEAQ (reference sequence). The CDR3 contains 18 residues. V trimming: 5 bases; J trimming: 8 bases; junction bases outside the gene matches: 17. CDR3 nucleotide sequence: TGTGCCAGCAGCACGAGATATCCGGGACAGGGGTTGGAGGAAAAACTGTTTTTT. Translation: CASSTRYPGQGLEEKLFF. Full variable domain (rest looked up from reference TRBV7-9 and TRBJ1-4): DTGVSQNPRHKITKRGQNVTFRCDPISEHNRLYWYRQTLGQGPEFLTYFQNEAQLEKSRLLSDRFSAERPKGSFSTLEIQRTEQGDSAMYLCASSTRYPGQGLEEKLFFGSGTQLSVL.

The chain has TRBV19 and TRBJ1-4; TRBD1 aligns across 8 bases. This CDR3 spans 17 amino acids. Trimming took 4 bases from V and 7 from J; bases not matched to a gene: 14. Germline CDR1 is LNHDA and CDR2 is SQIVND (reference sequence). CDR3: CASSNRGYRGKGEKLFF. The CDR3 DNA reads TGTGCCAGTAGTAATCGTGGGTACAGGGGGAAGGGTGAAAAACTGTTTTTT.

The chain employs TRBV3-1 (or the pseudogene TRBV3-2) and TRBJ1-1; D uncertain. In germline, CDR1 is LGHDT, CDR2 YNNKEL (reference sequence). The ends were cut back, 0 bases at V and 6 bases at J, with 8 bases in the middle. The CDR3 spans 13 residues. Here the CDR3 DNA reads TGTGCCAGCAGCCAAGATCTAAAGTCTGAAGCTTTCTTT. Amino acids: CASSQDLKSEAFF.

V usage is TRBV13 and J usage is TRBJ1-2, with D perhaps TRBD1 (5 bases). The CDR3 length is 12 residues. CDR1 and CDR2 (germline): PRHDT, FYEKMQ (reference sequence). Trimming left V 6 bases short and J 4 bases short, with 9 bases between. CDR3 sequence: CASSRDFYGYTF. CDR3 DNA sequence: TGTGCCAGCAGTCGGGACTTCTATGGCTACACCTTC.

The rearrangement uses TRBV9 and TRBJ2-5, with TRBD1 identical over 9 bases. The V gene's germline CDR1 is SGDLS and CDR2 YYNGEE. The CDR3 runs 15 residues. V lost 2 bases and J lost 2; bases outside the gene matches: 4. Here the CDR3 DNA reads TGTGCCAGCAGCGTGGGACAGGGCACACAAGAGACCCAGTACTTC. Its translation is CASSVGQGTQETQYF.

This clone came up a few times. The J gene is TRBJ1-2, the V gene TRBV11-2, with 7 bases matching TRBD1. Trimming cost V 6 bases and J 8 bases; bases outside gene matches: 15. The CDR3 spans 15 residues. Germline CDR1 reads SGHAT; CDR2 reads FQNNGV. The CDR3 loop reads CASSELDRDRRGYTF. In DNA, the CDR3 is TGTGCCAGCAGTGAACTCGACAGGGATCGAAGAGGCTACACCTTC.

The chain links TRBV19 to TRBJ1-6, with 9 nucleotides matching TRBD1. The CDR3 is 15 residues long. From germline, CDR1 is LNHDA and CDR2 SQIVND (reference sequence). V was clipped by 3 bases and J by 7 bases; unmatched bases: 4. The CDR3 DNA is TGTGCCAGTAGTATCTCGGGACAGGGAAATTCACCCCTCCACTTT. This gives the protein CASSISGQGNSPLHF.

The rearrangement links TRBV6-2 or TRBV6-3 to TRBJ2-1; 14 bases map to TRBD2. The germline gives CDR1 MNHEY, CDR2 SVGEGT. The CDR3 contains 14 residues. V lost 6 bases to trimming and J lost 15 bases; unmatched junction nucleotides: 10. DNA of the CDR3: TGTGCCAGCAGCCTTTCCTGGACTAGCGGGGGGCTGTTCTTC. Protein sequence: CASSLSWTSGGLFF.

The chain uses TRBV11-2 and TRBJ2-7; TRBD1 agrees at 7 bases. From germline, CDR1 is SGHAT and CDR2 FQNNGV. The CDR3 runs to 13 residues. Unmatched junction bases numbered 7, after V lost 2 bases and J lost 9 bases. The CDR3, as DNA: TGTGCCAGCAGCTTAATGAAGGGGGCTGGGCAGTACTTC. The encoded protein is CASSLMKGAGQYF.

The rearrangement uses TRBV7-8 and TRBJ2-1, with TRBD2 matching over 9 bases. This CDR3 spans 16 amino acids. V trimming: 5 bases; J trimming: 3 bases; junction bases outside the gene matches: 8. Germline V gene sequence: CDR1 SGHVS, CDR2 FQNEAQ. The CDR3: CASSPYNSGGYNEQFF. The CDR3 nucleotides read TGTGCCAGCAGCCCCTATAATAGCGGGGGCTACAATGAGCAGTTCTTC.

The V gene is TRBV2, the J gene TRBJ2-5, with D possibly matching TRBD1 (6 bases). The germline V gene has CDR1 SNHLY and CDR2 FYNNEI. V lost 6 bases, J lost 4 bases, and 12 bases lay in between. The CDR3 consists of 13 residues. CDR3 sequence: CASRFEGGETQYF. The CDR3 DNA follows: TGTGCCAGCAGATTTGAAGGGGGAGAGACCCAGTACTTC.

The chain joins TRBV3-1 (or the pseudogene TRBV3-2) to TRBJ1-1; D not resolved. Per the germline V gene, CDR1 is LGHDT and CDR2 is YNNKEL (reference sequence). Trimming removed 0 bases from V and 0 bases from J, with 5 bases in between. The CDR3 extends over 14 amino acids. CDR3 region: CASSQDQMNTEAFF. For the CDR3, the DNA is TGTGCCAGCAGCCAAGATCAAATGAACACTGAAGCTTTCTTT.

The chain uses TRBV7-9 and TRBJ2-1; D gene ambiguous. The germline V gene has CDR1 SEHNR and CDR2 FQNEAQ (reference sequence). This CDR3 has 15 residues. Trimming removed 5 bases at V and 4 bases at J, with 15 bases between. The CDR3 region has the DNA TGTGCCAGCAGCCTAGGAGCGACTGATTACAATGAGCAGTTCTTC. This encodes CASSLGATDYNEQFF.

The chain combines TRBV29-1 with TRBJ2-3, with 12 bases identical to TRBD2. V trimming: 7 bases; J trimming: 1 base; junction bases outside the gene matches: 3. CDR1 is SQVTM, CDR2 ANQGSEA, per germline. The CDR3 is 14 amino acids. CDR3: CSARTSGGTDTQYF. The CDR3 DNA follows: TGCAGCGCACGGACTAGCGGGGGCACAGATACGCAGTATTTT.

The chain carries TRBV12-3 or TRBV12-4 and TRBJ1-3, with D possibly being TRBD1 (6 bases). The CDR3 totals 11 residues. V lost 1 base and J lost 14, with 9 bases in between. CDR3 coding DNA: TGTGCCAGCAGTTTAGGGGGGCCCTTATATTTT. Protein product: CASSLGGPLYF.

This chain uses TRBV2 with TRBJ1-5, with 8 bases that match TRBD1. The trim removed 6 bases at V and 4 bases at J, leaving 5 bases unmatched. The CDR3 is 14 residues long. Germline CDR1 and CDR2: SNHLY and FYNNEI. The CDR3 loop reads CASRPDRGNQPQHF. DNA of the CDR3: TGTGCCAGCAGGCCTGACAGGGGTAATCAGCCCCAGCATTTT.

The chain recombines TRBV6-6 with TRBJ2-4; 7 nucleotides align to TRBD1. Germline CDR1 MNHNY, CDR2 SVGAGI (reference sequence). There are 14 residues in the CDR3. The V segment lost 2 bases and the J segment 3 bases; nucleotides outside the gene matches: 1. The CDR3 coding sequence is TGTGCCAGCAGTTACCGGGACAGCAAAAACATTCAGTACTTC. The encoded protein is CASSYRDSKNIQYF.

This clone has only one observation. The CDR3 reads CASSPRTGANEQFF. CDR3 in DNA: TGTGCCAGCTCACCCCGGACAGGGGCAAATGAGCAGTTCTTC. The chain couples TRBV18 to TRBJ2-1; 9 bases align to TRBD1. The germline gives CDR1 KGHSH, CDR2 LQKENI. The V and J ends lost 3 bases and 7 bases, in that order; junction bases with no gene match: 4. CDR3 length: 14 residues.

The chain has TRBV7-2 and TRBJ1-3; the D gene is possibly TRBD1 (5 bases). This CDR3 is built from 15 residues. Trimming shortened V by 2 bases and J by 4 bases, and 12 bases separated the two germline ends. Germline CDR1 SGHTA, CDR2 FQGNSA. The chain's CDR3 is CASSLHPGNGNTIYF. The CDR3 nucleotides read TGTGCCAGCAGCTTACATCCAGGGAACGGAAACACCATATATTTT.

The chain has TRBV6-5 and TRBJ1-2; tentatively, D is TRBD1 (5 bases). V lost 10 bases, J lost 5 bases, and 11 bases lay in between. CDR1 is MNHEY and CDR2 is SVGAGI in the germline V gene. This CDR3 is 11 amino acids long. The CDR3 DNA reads TGTGCCACCGACCAGGGTTATGGCTACACCTTC. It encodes CATDQGYGYTF.

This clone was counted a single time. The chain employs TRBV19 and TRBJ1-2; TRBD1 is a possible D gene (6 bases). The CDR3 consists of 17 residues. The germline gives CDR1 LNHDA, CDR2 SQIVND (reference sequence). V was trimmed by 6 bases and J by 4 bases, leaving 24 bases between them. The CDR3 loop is CASRLRGERGFGYGYTF. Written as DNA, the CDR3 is TGTGCCAGTAGGCTCAGGGGCGAAAGGGGTTTTGGCTATGGCTACACCTTC.

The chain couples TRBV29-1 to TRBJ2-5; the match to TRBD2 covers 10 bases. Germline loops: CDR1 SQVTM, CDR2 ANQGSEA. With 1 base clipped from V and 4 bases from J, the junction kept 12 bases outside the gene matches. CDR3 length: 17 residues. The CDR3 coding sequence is TGCAGCGTTGAAGGTCGACTAGCGGGTAGGCAGGGAGAGACCCAGTACTTC. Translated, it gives CSVEGRLAGRQGETQYF.

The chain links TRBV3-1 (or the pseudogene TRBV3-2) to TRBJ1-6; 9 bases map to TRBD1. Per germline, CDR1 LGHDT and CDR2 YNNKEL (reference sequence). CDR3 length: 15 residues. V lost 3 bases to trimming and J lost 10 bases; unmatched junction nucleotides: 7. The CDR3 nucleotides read TGTGCCAGCAGCCACTCCGGGACAGGGAGCTCACCCCTCCACTTT. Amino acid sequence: CASSHSGTGSSPLHF.

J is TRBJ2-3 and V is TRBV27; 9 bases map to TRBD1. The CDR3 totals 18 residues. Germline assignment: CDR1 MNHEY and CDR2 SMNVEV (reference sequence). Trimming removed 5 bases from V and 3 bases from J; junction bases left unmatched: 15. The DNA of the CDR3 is TGTGCCAGCAGTATCGTCTTATCGGGGGACAGGGTAACAGATACGCAGTATTTT. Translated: CASSIVLSGDRVTDTQYF.

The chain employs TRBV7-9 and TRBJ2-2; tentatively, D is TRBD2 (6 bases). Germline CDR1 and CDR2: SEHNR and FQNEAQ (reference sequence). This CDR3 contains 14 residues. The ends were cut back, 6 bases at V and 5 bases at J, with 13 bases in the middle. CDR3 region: CASSLAGMTGELFF. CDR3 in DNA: TGTGCCAGCAGTCTCGCGGGGATGACCGGGGAGCTGTTTTTT.

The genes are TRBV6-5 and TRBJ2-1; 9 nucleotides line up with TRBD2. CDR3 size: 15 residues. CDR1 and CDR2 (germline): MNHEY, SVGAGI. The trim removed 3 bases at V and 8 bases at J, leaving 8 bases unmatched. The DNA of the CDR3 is TGTGCCAGCAGTTATGGCGGGGGGGAAATCGATGAGCAGTTCTTC. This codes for CASSYGGGEIDEQFF.

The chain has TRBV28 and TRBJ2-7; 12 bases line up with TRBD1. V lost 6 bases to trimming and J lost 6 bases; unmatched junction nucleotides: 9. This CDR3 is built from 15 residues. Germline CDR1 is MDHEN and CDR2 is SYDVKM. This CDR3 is CASRAGTGGYSEQYF. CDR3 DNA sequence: TGTGCCAGCAGGGCCGGGACAGGGGGCTATAGCGAGCAGTACTTC.

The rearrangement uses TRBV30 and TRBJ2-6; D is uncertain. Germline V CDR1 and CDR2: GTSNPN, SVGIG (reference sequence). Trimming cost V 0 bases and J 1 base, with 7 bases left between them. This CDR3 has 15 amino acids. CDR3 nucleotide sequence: TGTGCCTGGAGTGTACTTAAGTCTGGGGCCAACGTCCTGACTTTC. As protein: CAWSVLKSGANVLTF.

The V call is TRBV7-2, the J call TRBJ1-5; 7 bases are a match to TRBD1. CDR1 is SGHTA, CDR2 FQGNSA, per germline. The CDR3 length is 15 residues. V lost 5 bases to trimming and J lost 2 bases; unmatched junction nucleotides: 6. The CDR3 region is CASSLTQGGNQPQHF. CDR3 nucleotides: TGTGCCAGCAGCCTAACCCAGGGGGGCAATCAGCCCCAGCATTTT.